This T cell receptor (beta chain) originates from a study of graft-versus-host responses after intestinal transplantation. As for the study in general: Recipients were given multivisceral, liver-intestinal, or isolated intestinal transplants. The study gave all recipients anti-thymocyte globulin induction, then tacrolimus and steroids for 2 to 3 years. Findings and limits, study-wide: Within allografts, high graft-versus-host to host-versus-graft clonal ratios were seen among patients with graft-donor T cell macrochimerism.

The repertoire was sequenced with immunoSEQ multiplex PCR; TCRdb's copy has only in-frame clones and lacks some. The table lists more than 100,000 clones, approximately 95% of them singletons. Of note for this clone: Its specificity is unknown.

The germline CDR1 and CDR2 sequences are SGHRS and YFSETQ. V trimming: 8 bases; J trimming: 6 bases; junction bases outside the gene matches: 17. This CDR3 has 16 amino acids. The chain is built from TRBV5-1 and TRBJ1-1; 9 bases are a match to TRBD1. The sample was unstimulated CD8+ T cells sorted from spleen or lymph node cells, taken before intestinal transplant. This clonotype originated in a human donor who received an intestinal transplant. The CDR3 reads CARRHRGQGPSSEAFF. The CDR3 coding sequence is TGCGCCAGACGCCATCGGGGACAGGGACCCTCCTCTGAAGCTTTCTTT. Using reference TRBV5-1 and TRBJ1-1 for the parts outside the CDR3, the full variable domain is KAGVTQTPRYLIKTRGQQVTLSCSPISGHRSVSWYQQTPGQGLQFLFEYFSETQRNKGNFPGRFSGRQFSNSRSEMNVSTLELGDSALYLCARRHRGQGPSSEAFFGQGTRLTVV.